The source of this T cell receptor (beta chain) is a study of vaccination and CD4 T cells after COVID-19. Study information: Post-COVID draws came a median around 100 days after diagnosis (range 35 to 161).

Germline lookup yields CDR1 MNHEY and CDR2 SVGEGT. The CDR3 has 13 residues. Unmatched junction bases numbered 5, after V lost 7 bases and J lost 5 bases. CD4+ T cells that had been cultured provided DNA sequenced with the Oncomine TCR Beta short-read assay. TCRdb called the PCR reads again in MiXCR, with one record for every CDR3 protein. Among about 13,000 distinct CDR3 sequences listed, more than 55% were seen once. Treatment defined: approximately nine-day PBMC culture with coronavirus spike peptide pools or control peptides (ViraFEST assay). Note on this clonotype: Antigen specificity is unknown.

The chain recombines TRBV6-2 or TRBV6-3 with TRBJ1-5, with 7 bases aligning to TRBD1. This TCR derives from a human donor with COVID-19. Specimen: cultured CD4+ T cells from blood, collected after SARS-CoV-2 vaccination. This chain's CDR3 is CASKRDSHQPQHF. The CDR3 coding sequence is TGTGCCAGCAAGCGGGACAGCCATCAGCCCCAGCATTTT.